This T cell receptor beta chain was captured by sequencing in a study of blood T cells in healthy people across ages. In the case of this clonotype: Antigen unknown.

Whole-study results and caveats: Significant beta diversity loss was already apparent by age 40, declining roughly linearly.

Together with a sample-barcoded 5' primer, a J-beta primer mix was included in a second PCR lasting about 7 to 11 cycles. Each CDR3 protein is one row after TCRdb ran MiXCR on the 5' RACE reads. In the table there are about 620,000 distinct CDR3 sequences, 52% of which are singletons. The source is a woman older than 75 in good health. Material for sequencing was blood.

CDR3 nucleotide sequence: TGTGCCAGCACATCCAGTGGGGTGACCCAGTACTTC. This encodes CASTSSGVTQYF. J is TRBJ2-5 and V is TRBV12-3 or TRBV12-4; D call uncertain. Trimming removed 7 bases from V and 7 bases from J, with 13 bases in between. The CDR3 contains 12 residues.